This TCR beta chain was identified in a study of blood T cells in healthy people across ages (dated by TCRdb to between 2014 and 2017). In the study overall: In model experiments, roughly one uniquely barcoded TCR beta cDNA molecule per two T cells was captured by template switching. Four age groups were formed from the donors: young (average 16 years), middle-aged (approximately 42), aged (over 55) and long-lived (roughly 88). For two donors (one aged 18 to 29 and one aged 80 or older), the study analyzed two additional independent replicas of 1 million unique cDNA reads from the same blood draw. To track age-related changes in TCR beta repertoire diversity, the study relied on deep sequencing normalized with unique cDNA molecular identifiers. To avoid experimental bias, donors of different ages were distributed randomly across sequencing lanes.

Receptors were amplified or captured by 5' RACE. A second PCR of roughly 6 to 11 cycles was run with a J-beta primer mix and a sample-barcoded 5' primer. Each TCR beta cDNA molecule received a unique molecular identifier from a template-switch 5' adaptor carrying 12 random nucleotides. Each sample yielded at least 2.5 million CDR3-containing paired-end reads. The Mint cDNA synthesis kit, primed by a TRBC-specific oligonucleotide, was used to synthesize first-strand cDNA from all RNA. Following uracil-DNA glycosylase treatment, a first 18-cycle PCR with universal primers M1SS and BC2_uni_R was performed on all cDNA. In the original analysis: Normalization of each sample was performed by random selection of 1 million high-quality reads, each carrying a distinct molecular identifier. Reads sharing molecular identifiers were discarded rather than binned into consensus sequences. MiTCR, with a Q25 quality threshold and the strictest error-elimination algorithm, was used for CDR3 identification, clonotype clustering and error correction. Lower-bound total TCR beta diversity was estimated with a nonparametric unseen species model using Euler transformation. The raw public reads went through TCRdb reprocessing: fastp at Q25, MiXCR clone calling, in-frame beta chains kept. All rows with the same CDR3 protein become a single entry with the most common DNA and genes. The V and J calls and clone size come from TCRdb's table, not from the authors' own analysis. The sample data list over 1,500,000 distinct CDR3 sequences, and approximately 39% of these were observed just once. Jointly, the top ten make up under 30% of the sample.

The roughly 39 donors, aged about 6 to 100 years, were systemically healthy Caucasian individuals from Russia. Around 9.7 milliliters of peripheral blood were collected from each donor into EDTA-treated Vacutainer tubes. Ficoll-Paque density-gradient centrifugation was used to isolate PBMCs, with at least 6.5 million obtained per sample. Trizol reagent was used to extract total RNA from PBMCs, with at least 5 micrograms per sample. For every donor, flow cytometry on a PBMC aliquot measured the percentage of naive CD45RAhigh/CD27high T cells. Points the paper makes about the study in general: Observed TCR beta diversity correlated strongly with the percentage of naive T cells measured by flow cytometry. Because the CMV infection status of the donors was unknown, age-related changes in expanded clonotypes may potentially have been confounded. Conclusive comparison of naive and antigen-experienced compartments was prevented by the profiling of bulk unsorted PBMCs. Total diversity estimates from one million sequenced T cells were considered lower bounds and underestimates. Observed TCR beta diversity per million T cells fell roughly linearly with age, and a significant reduction was already apparent by age about 38. Compared with the aged group, more naive CD4+ T cells, fewer expanded clones and increased TCR diversity were shown by the long-lived group, suggesting age selection.

The germline V and J ends show losses of 1 base and 4 bases respectively, and no gene match explains 17 bases of the junction. Inclusive of the bounding cysteine and phenylalanine, the CDR3 is 20 residues long. Solely the CDR3 DNA is kept, with 60 bases framed from the first base. From a lookup of the germline V gene, CDR1 and CDR2 are SGHDT and YYEEEE. This clonotype was recorded a few times. This clone's antigen is unknown. Per-base qualities were not stored, and no clone one base away is much larger. The sample was blood. This clonotype originated in a human donor in good health. The chain joins TRBV5-6 to TRBJ2-6; 7 central bases correspond to TRBD1. Here the CDR3 is given as CASSLIKTGSPAGGANVLTF. The nucleotide sequence is given as TGTGCCAGCAGCTTGATCAAGACAGGGTCCCCCGCCGGAGGGGCCAACGTCCTGACTTTC.